Included here is one T cell receptor beta chain sequence, with context. This clone's antigen is unknown. Base qualities are not recorded, but no much larger clone differs from it by a single base. The CDR3 has 15 amino acids, counting the end cysteine and phenylalanine. The kept DNA is CDR3 alone, 45 bases in frame from the first base. Deletion took 2 bases off V and 7 bases off J, with a span of 18 bases between the germline ends. The germline V gene specifies MDHEN as CDR1 and SYDVKM as CDR2. Libraries were prepared through 5' RACE. The listed sequencing device is Illumina HiSeq 2500. A second PCR of about 6 to 11 cycles was performed with a sample-barcoded 5' primer and a J-beta primer mix. A unique molecular identifier was introduced onto each TCR beta cDNA molecule by a template-switch 5' adaptor carrying 12 random nucleotides. At least 2.5 million CDR3-containing paired-end reads were obtained from each sample. The Mint cDNA synthesis kit, primed by a TRBC-specific oligonucleotide, was used to synthesize first-strand cDNA from all RNA. After uracil-DNA glycosylase treatment, a first 18-cycle PCR used universal primers M1SS and BC2_uni_R on all cDNA. The paper's processing steps were these. Normalization of each sample was performed by random selection of 1 million high-quality reads, each carrying a distinct molecular identifier. Reads with shared molecular identifiers were discarded instead of being binned into consensus sequences. MiTCR, set to a Q25 quality threshold and the strictest error-elimination algorithm, was used for CDR3 identification, clonotype clustering and error correction. A nonparametric unseen species model using Euler transformation provided a lower-bound estimate of total TCR beta diversity. TCRdb trimmed public reads at Q25 via fastp, called clones via MiXCR and kept in-frame beta chains. CDR3 protein sequences are deduplicated, and each keeps its most common genes and DNA. For this entry, the V and J calls and clone size follow TCRdb and not the study's own pipeline. This sample lists about 670,000 distinct CDR3 sequences; over 40% were detected once. Around 30% of the sample comes from the top ten.

The sample is drawn from a study of blood T cells in healthy people across ages (dated by TCRdb to between 2014 and 2016). With regard to the full study: In model experiments, template switching captured roughly one uniquely barcoded TCR beta cDNA molecule for every two T cells. To track age-related changes in TCR beta repertoire diversity, the study relied on deep sequencing normalized with unique cDNA molecular identifiers. The donors were split into four age groups: young (average around 15 years), middle-aged (39), aged (around 67) and long-lived (more than 80). Donors of different ages were randomly distributed across sequencing lanes to avoid experimental bias. For two donors (one aged 18 to 30 and one aged 80 or older), the study analyzed two additional independent replicas of 1 million unique cDNA reads from the same blood draw. Broader findings and caveats from the paper: The long-lived group showed more naive CD4+ T cells, fewer expanded clones and increased TCR diversity than the aged group, suggesting age selection. As age increased, observed TCR beta diversity per million T cells dropped in a roughly linear way, and a significant reduction was already evident by age around 41. Because donor CMV infection status was unknown, age-related changes in expanded clonotypes were potentially confounded. A strong correlation was found between observed TCR beta diversity and the percentage of naive T cells measured by flow cytometry. Bulk unsorted PBMC profiling prevented conclusive comparison of naive and antigen-experienced compartments. Total diversity estimates from one million sequenced T cells were considered lower bounds and underestimates.

Systemically healthy Caucasian individuals from Russia, 39 in total and aged roughly 6 to 100 years, were included as donors. Each donor gave about 11 milliliters of peripheral blood, drawn into EDTA-treated Vacutainer tubes. PBMCs were isolated by Ficoll-Paque density-gradient centrifugation, with at least 6.5 million obtained per sample. Total RNA was extracted from PBMCs with Trizol reagent, with at least 5 micrograms obtained per sample. Naive CD45RAhigh/CD27high T cell percentages were measured by flow cytometry on a PBMC aliquot from every donor. The V and J genes are TRBV28 and TRBJ2-7; the D segment could be TRBD2, given 7 matching bases. Sequencing used blood. The sequence derives from a man aged 80 or over in good health. Here the CDR3 is given as CASSLRTRGWDEQYF. The nucleotides are TGTGCCAGCAGTTTAAGGACTAGGGGGTGGGATGAGCAGTACTTC.